These T cell receptor beta chains were read from a single sample in a study of T cell repertoires in cytomegalovirus infection. Each CDR3 protein is one row after TCRdb ran MiXCR on the reads. The profile shows 500,000 or so distinct CDR3 sequences, 16% of them singletons. The sample was CD8+ T cells from PBMCs. All receptors derive from a human donor in good health (CMV status not recorded). Some clones in this sample may be carry-over from other donors' samples. Each CDR3 is given with its conserved first and last residue.

J,V,CDR3
TRBJ2-1,TRBV5-4,CASREGGYNEQFF
TRBJ1-1,TRBV5-1,CASSHSQGITEAFF
TRBJ2-3,TRBV10-2,CASSELAGGRTDTQYF
TRBJ2-3,TRBV3-1,CASSQEKLADTQYF
TRBJ1-1,TRBV19,CASTPKGAEAFF
TRBJ1-6,TRBV28,CASKFIPGTNSPLHF
TRBJ2-7,TRBV29-1,CSVEVPSSTYEQYF
TRBJ2-5,TRBV7-6,CASSPNISPQETQYF
TRBJ1-2,TRBV29-1,CSVEGSYNYGYTF
TRBJ1-1,TRBV5-5,CASSLYKVNTEAFF
TRBJ1-1,TRBV7-9,CASSPTGGRGSTEAFF
TRBJ2-5,TRBV25-1,CASSANQAQYF
TRBJ2-5,TRBV15,CATSRDQEGPETQYF
TRBJ2-5,TRBV27,CASSLSFGASGSETQYF
TRBJ2-1,TRBV19,CASTIASGTLKFF
TRBJ2-2,TRBV7-9,CASIALGRDGYTGELFF
TRBJ2-7,TRBV27,CASGPGQNYEQYF
TRBJ2-1,TRBV4-2,CASSHPSGNNEQFF
TRBJ1-1,TRBV2,CASVQGAGVSTEAFF
TRBJ2-7,TRBV6-1,CASSSSGSRHEQYF
TRBJ1-2,TRBV7-9,CASSPTARQTF
TRBJ1-2,TRBV12-3/TRBV12-4,CASSLGIVGYTF
TRBJ2-1,TRBV27,CASSRGGGAYNEQFF
TRBJ2-2,TRBV30,CAWSVLGGVLFF
TRBJ1-1,TRBV28,CASRRTVNTEAFF
TRBJ1-5,TRBV6-2/TRBV6-3,CASSPEGRHQPQHF
TRBJ1-1,TRBV20-1,CSARGAGLGTEAFF
TRBJ1-1,TRBV4-1,CASSQGWTVNTEAFF
TRBJ2-7,TRBV9,CASSRGDRGSGEQYF
TRBJ1-1,TRBV6-1,CASSREGASEAFF
TRBJ1-1,TRBV5-1,CASSLGPARVGTEAFF
TRBJ2-5,TRBV2,CASESPYQETQYF
TRBJ1-1,TRBV7-7,CASSPVSGTEAFF